This record concerns one TCR beta chain sequence. TCRdb keeps only in-frame clones here, not all; method: immunoSEQ multiplex PCR. The sample has 120,000 or so clones, around four fifths seen once. The data were obtained in a study of blood T cell repertoires in COVID-19. This CDR3 is 15 amino acids long. Between the trimmed V and J ends, which lost 3 bases and 2 bases, there was a span of 13 bases. CDR1 is SGHTA and CDR2 is FQGNSA in the germline V gene. The TCR comes from a human donor in a cohort sampled during active COVID-19. The J gene is TRBJ1-1, the V gene TRBV7-2; D is undetermined. Sample: peripheral blood. CDR3 coding DNA: TGTGCCAGCAGCTTTAGCTTAACATTTAACACTGAAGCTTTCTTT. Translated, it gives CASSFSLTFNTEAFF.